One sample yielded the 6 T cell receptor beta chains listed below, sequenced in a study of T-cell memory formation after mild COVID-19. Using its own MiXCR run on the 5' RACE reads, TCRdb lists one record per CDR3 protein. Of 360,000 or so distinct CDR3 sequences in the sample, around 28% were seen once. The sample consisted of PBMCs or a T cell subset sorted from them (not recorded which). These TCRs come from an adult woman who had mild COVID-19 (a few samples of this study predate the infection). Cell type and time point are not known.

The CDR3 nucleotides are TGTGCCAGCACAGGGGGATATGGCTACACCTTC. Protein: CASTGGYGYTF. The J gene is TRBJ1-2, the V gene TRBV6-2 or TRBV6-3, with 7 nucleotides matching TRBD1. Unmatched junction bases numbered 1, after V lost 7 bases and J lost 5 bases. The germline V gene has CDR1 MNHEY and CDR2 SVGEGT. The CDR3 consists of 11 residues.

The V call is TRBV12-3 or TRBV12-4, the J call TRBJ1-1; D is possibly TRBD1 (5 bases). Trimming pared 6 bases from V and 5 bases from J, leaving 16 bases between. CDR3 length equals 14 residues. The chain's CDR3 is CASSLGGLGTEAFF. Written as DNA, the CDR3 is TGTGCCAGCAGCCTCGGGGGGTTGGGGACTGAAGCTTTCTTT.

As regards this clonotype: This may be a read error: a much more frequent sequence differs by one nucleotide. In nucleotides, the CDR3 is TGTGTCAGCAGTGAGGCGGGAGACGCAGATACGCAGTATTTT. It codes for CVSSEAGDADTQYF. The V and J genes are TRBV6-4 and TRBJ2-3; TRBD2 matches 7 bases. CDR1 MRHNA and CDR2 SNTAGT come from the germline V gene. The CDR3 totals 14 residues.

This clonotype turned up a few times. V and J are TRBV13 and TRBJ1-2; D uncertain. The CDR3 has 13 residues. With 4 bases removed from V and 8 bases from J, the gap between germline ends came to 14 bases. Per the germline V gene, CDR1 is PRHDT and CDR2 is FYEKMQ (reference sequence). CDR3 region: CASSSQFQTGYTF. DNA of the CDR3: TGTGCCAGCAGCTCCCAGTTTCAGACCGGCTACACCTTC.

The chain is built from TRBV5-1 and TRBJ2-3, with D unclear. Germline CDR1 and CDR2: SGHRS and YFSETQ. The CDR3 runs to 15 residues. V was pared by 4 bases and J by 2 bases, with 14 bases between. CDR3 protein: CASSVSLSNTDTQYF. The CDR3 nucleotides read TGCGCCAGCAGCGTGTCCCTATCCAACACAGATACGCAGTATTTT.

This clonotype showed up just a few times. V gene TRBV7-3 combines with J gene TRBJ2-1; D is possibly TRBD2 (5 bases). This CDR3 region has 16 residues. Per the germline V gene, CDR1 is SGHTA and CDR2 is FQGTGA. V dropped 3 bases and J dropped 9 bases, with 21 bases sitting between them. The CDR3 reads CASSFARSKTGSEQFF. Here the CDR3 DNA reads TGTGCCAGCAGCTTCGCGAGATCAAAAACTGGGAGTGAGCAGTTCTTC.